Listed below are T cell receptor beta chains from one sample, sequenced in a study of control samples from healthy donors and cancer patients. TCRdb's copy holds only in-frame clones and misses some; the assay was immunoSEQ multiplex PCR. Here the sample spans more than 85,000 clones, roughly 90% being singletons. Sequences were obtained from blood. These receptors were obtained from a woman between 45 and 65 years old in good health. The CDR3 runs from the conserved cysteine through the conserved F or W. D genes are given only for firm matches. Not all rows give a size; the values are once, few, many and, for expanded clones, a class.

clone_size	d_call	v_call	j_call	cdr3_aa	cdr3_nt
.	.	TRBV19	TRBJ1-2	CASSIPAGTEDGYTF	TGTGCCAGTAGTATCCCAGCCGGGACGGAAGATGGCTACACCTTC
.	TRBD2	TRBV18	TRBJ2-5	CASSPLSGREETQYF	TGTGCCAGCTCACCACTGAGCGGGAGGGAAGAGACCCAGTACTTC
.	.	TRBV27	TRBJ1-3	CASSLRGGTRDTIYF	TGTGCCAGCAGTCTCCGGGGGGGCACAAGAGACACCATATATTTT
few	.	TRBV11-3	TRBJ1-1	CASGWGPRTEAFF	TGTGCCAGCGGCTGGGGACCTAGAACTGAAGCTTTCTTT
.	.	TRBV27	TRBJ1-1	CASKRGSNTEAFF	TGTGCCAGCAAACGCGGGTCGAACACTGAAGCTTTCTTT
once	.	TRBV4-3	TRBJ2-1	CASSQDFLGYNEQFF	TGCGCCAGCAGCCAAGATTTTTTAGGTTACAATGAGCAGTTCTTC
.	.	TRBV19	TRBJ1-5	CASSGGNQPQHF	TGTGCCAGTTCAGGGGGCAATCAGCCCCAGCATTTT
.	.	TRBV11-2	TRBJ2-1	CASSSQGGSGNEQFF	TGTGCCAGCAGCTCGCAGGGTGGGTCTGGAAATGAGCAGTTCTTC
few	.	TRBV19	TRBJ2-7	CASSTGHYEQYF	TGTGCCAGTAGTACGGGACACTACGAGCAGTACTTC
few	.	TRBV3-1/TRBV3-2	TRBJ1-5	CASSHLAGNQPQHF	TGTGCCAGCAGCCACCTGGCGGGAAATCAGCCCCAGCATTTT
once	.	TRBV18	TRBJ2-5	CASSQDQETQYF	TGTGCCAGCTCTCAGGATCAAGAGACCCAGTACTTC
.	TRBD1	TRBV7-9	TRBJ2-3	CASSFPFGYRGDTDTQYF	TGTGCCAGCAGCTTCCCGTTCGGCTACAGGGGGGACACAGATACGCAGTATTTT
few	.	TRBV2	TRBJ1-2	CASSSQKGGYGYTF	TGTGCCAGCAGCTCCCAAAAGGGCGGCTATGGCTACACCTTC
.	TRBD2	TRBV13	TRBJ2-3	CASSPRSGTTTDTQYF	TGTGCCAGCAGCCCAAGATCCGGGACTACCACAGATACGCAGTATTTT
.	.	TRBV9	TRBJ2-3	CASSVASDTQYF	TGTGCCAGCAGCGTAGCCTCAGATACGCAGTATTTT
.	.	TRBV18	TRBJ2-7	CASSGWGYEQYF	TGTGCCAGCTCGGGGTGGGGCTACGAGCAGTACTTC
.	TRBD1	TRBV19	TRBJ2-5	CASSAQPGQGKTQYF	TGTGCCAGTAGTGCCCAACCGGGACAGGGTAAGACCCAGTACTTC
.	.	TRBV6-5	TRBJ1-1	CASRQPGRVAEAFF	TGTGCCAGCAGGCAACCGGGACGGGTGGCTGAAGCTTTCTTT
.	.	TRBV18	TRBJ2-7	CASSIDRAYEQYF	TGTGCCAGCTCTATCGACAGAGCCTACGAGCAGTACTTC
.	.	TRBV18	TRBJ2-1	CASSPTGLSYNEQFF	TGTGCCAGCTCACCGACTGGCCTCTCCTACAATGAGCAGTTCTTC
.	.	TRBV23-1	TRBJ1-2	CATSMRDYGYTF	TGCGCCACTTCGATGAGGGACTATGGCTACACCTTC
.	.	TRBV7-3	TRBJ2-2	CASSQPGAANTGELFF	TGTGCCAGCAGCCAACCGGGAGCGGCGAACACCGGGGAGCTGTTTTTT
.	.	TRBV4-3	TRBJ2-1	CASSPDFSYNEQFF	TGCGCCAGCAGCCCGGATTTCAGCTACAATGAGCAGTTCTTC
once	.	TRBV19	TRBJ1-5	CASSIVSINQPQHF	TGTGCCAGTAGTATTGTATCTATAAATCAGCCCCAGCATTTT
.	TRBD1	TRBV6-5	TRBJ1-4	CASSRQGNEKLFF	TGTGCCAGCAGTAGACAGGGTAATGAAAAACTGTTTTTT
.	.	TRBV19	TRBJ2-1	CASSLRGGLIEQFF	TGTGCCAGTAGTCTTCGCGGGGGCCTTATTGAGCAGTTCTTC
.	TRBD1	TRBV4-1	TRBJ1-2	CASSQEDRVGYGYTF	TGCGCCAGCAGCCAAGAAGACAGGGTTGGGTATGGCTACACCTTC
.	.	TRBV3-1/TRBV3-2	TRBJ1-2	CASSQRRGDYGYTF	TGTGCCAGCAGCCAACGTAGGGGGGACTATGGCTACACCTTC
.	.	TRBV30	TRBJ1-6	CAWSPGGGTTPLHF	TGTGCCTGGAGTCCTGGAGGCGGAACAACACCCCTCCACTTT
.	.	TRBV27	TRBJ2-7	CASSSRSIAYEQYF	TGTGCCAGCAGTTCCCGGTCTATTGCCTACGAGCAGTACTTC
.	.	TRBV29-1	TRBJ1-3	CSVEGNSGNTIYF	TGCAGCGTTGAAGGCAACTCTGGAAACACCATATATTTT
.	.	TRBV4-2	TRBJ2-3	CASSQTRGQSDTQYF	TGTGCCAGCAGCCAAACCAGGGGCCAGTCAGATACGCAGTATTTT
once	TRBD1	TRBV14	TRBJ2-1	CASSIRTGGVDEQFF	TGTGCCAGCAGCATTAGGACAGGGGGGGTAGATGAGCAGTTCTTC
few	TRBD1	TRBV27	TRBJ1-1	CASSPWDREKEAFF	TGTGCCAGCAGTCCCTGGGACAGGGAGAAGGAAGCTTTCTTT
once	TRBD2	TRBV9	TRBJ2-1	CASSVDGGSSYNEQFF	TGTGCCAGCAGCGTAGATGGCGGGAGCTCCTACAATGAGCAGTTCTTC
few	.	TRBV7-9	TRBJ1-1	CASSPPGSTEAFF	TGTGCCAGCAGCCCGCCAGGGAGCACTGAAGCTTTCTTT
.	.	TRBV7-8	TRBJ2-3	CASSLSNLAHTQYF	TGTGCCAGCAGCTTATCCAACCTGGCCCATACGCAGTATTTT
.	.	TRBV18	TRBJ2-5	CASSPLQRTDGETQYF	TGTGCCAGCTCACCCCTCCAGCGGACAGACGGGGAGACCCAGTACTTC
.	.	TRBV30	TRBJ2-7	CALKRAQQYF	TGTGCCCTTAAACGTGCGCAGCAGTACTTC
.	.	TRBV30	TRBJ2-3	CAWRLDTQYF	TGTGCCTGGCGCCTAGATACGCAGTATTTT
once	.	TRBV10-2	TRBJ1-1	CASSEYSSQNTEAFF	TGCGCCAGCAGTGAGTATTCTAGCCAGAACACTGAAGCTTTCTTT
.	TRBD1	TRBV27	TRBJ1-2	CATRTGRYGYTF	TGTGCCACCAGGACAGGGAGGTATGGCTACACCTTC
once	.	TRBV2	TRBJ2-1	CASVDRSGNEQFF	TGTGCCAGCGTGGACAGGAGCGGGAATGAGCAGTTCTTC
.	TRBD2	TRBV2	TRBJ2-2	CASSFLAGGELFF	TGTGCCAGCAGTTTCCTAGCGGGAGGAGAGCTGTTTTTT
.	.	TRBV27	TRBJ1-2	CASSSWTALNYGYTF	TGTGCCAGCAGTTCCTGGACAGCTTTAAACTATGGCTACACCTTC
.	.	TRBV12-5	TRBJ1-6	CASGLGGADSPLHF	TGTGCTAGTGGTTTAGGAGGAGCGGATTCACCCCTCCACTTT
.	TRBD2	TRBV5-4	TRBJ2-1	CASRAGTSGVKQFF	TGTGCCAGCAGGGCCGGGACTAGCGGTGTAAAGCAGTTCTTC
.	.	TRBV5-6	TRBJ1-2	CASSLVAEYGYTF	TGTGCCAGCAGCTTAGTTGCAGAATATGGCTACACCTTC
.	TRBD1	TRBV4-3	TRBJ1-3	CASSQGGEGASGNTIYF	TGCGCCAGCAGCCAAGGCGGGGAGGGGGCCTCTGGAAACACCATATATTTT
.	.	TRBV7-9	TRBJ2-3	CASSPSQAIYTDTQYF	TGTGCCAGCAGCCCCAGCCAGGCTATTTACACAGATACGCAGTATTTT
.	TRBD2	TRBV5-1	TRBJ2-1	CASSSRTSGTYNEQFF	TGCGCCAGCAGCTCCCGGACTAGCGGGACCTACAATGAGCAGTTCTTC
.	.	TRBV7-2	TRBJ2-3	CASSPRSGRTDTQYF	TGTGCCAGCAGCCCACGATCTGGCCGCACAGATACGCAGTATTTT
.	.	TRBV5-1	TRBJ1-1	CASSLSMVAGNTEAFF	TGCGCCAGCAGCTTGTCTATGGTTGCTGGGAACACTGAAGCTTTCTTT